The 8 T cell receptor beta chains in this list originate from one sample, sequenced in a study of blood T cell repertoires in COVID-19 (dated by TCRdb to 2020 to 2021). The library relied on the immunoSEQ multiplex PCR assay. What TCRdb holds here is the immuneACCESS table cut down to in-frame rearrangements. Part of the clones is not present; checked against another copy, under half of the missing clones reflect an unresolved V gene, and the others are unexplained. This sample has 110,000 to 150,000 clones in its table, and approximately 88% of those were observed once. The leading ten clones occupy about 2% of the sample. Sequencing used peripheral blood. Receptors were obtained from a man aged 70 or older with acute or convalescent COVID-19.

This chain connects TRBV5-6 to TRBJ2-1; TRBD2 is a possible D gene (5 bases). The CDR3 loop spans 16 amino acids. V shed 3 bases and J shed 0 bases, with 13 bases lying between them. Per germline, CDR1 SGHDT and CDR2 YYEEEE. CDR3 sequence: CASSSPGEGSYNEQFF. The CDR3 region has the DNA TGTGCCAGCAGCTCCCCCGGGGAAGGCTCCTACAATGAGCAGTTCTTC.

V usage is TRBV6-1 and J usage is TRBJ1-4; 8 nucleotides align to TRBD1. After removal of 3 bases from V and 5 bases from J, the junction contained 8 bases not matched to a gene. There are 16 residues in the CDR3. The germline V gene encodes CDR1 MNHNS and CDR2 SASEGT. This chain's CDR3 is CASSDRGQGPNEKLFF. The CDR3 DNA sequence: TGTGCCAGCAGTGACAGGGGGCAGGGTCCAAATGAAAAACTGTTTTTT.

This clone showed up just a few times. The CDR3 loop is CASSLAKTGGMETQYF. The CDR3 DNA reads as TGTGCCAGCAGCTTAGCGAAAACAGGGGGCATGGAGACCCAGTACTTC. The chain combines TRBV7-9 with TRBJ2-5; 9 bases agree with TRBD1. This CDR3 has 16 residues. Germline values: CDR1 SEHNR, CDR2 FQNEAQ (reference sequence). V was clipped by 0 bases and J by 5 bases; unmatched bases: 7. Supplemented by reference TRBV7-9 and TRBJ2-5, the full variable domain reads DTGVSQNPRHKITKRGQNVTFRCDPISEHNRLYWYRQTLGQGPEFLTYFQNEAQLEKSRLLSDRFSAERPKGSFSTLEIQRTEQGDSAMYLCASSLAKTGGMETQYFGPGTRLLVL.

The chain combines TRBV5-4 with TRBJ2-7, with TRBD2 matching over 10 bases. CDR3 length: 14 amino acids. Germline trimming cut 4 bases from V and 1 base from J; bases unmatched to any gene: 2. CDR1 and CDR2 (germline): SGHNT, YYREEE (reference sequence). DNA of the CDR3: TGTGCCAGCAGCGCGGGACTAGCGTCCTACGAGCAGTACTTC. It translates to CASSAGLASYEQYF.

The genes are TRBV7-8 and TRBJ1-2; 8 nucleotides agree with TRBD1. Germline CDR1 SGHVS, CDR2 FQNEAQ. The V gene end was trimmed by 5 bases and the J gene end by 7 bases; junction bases not matched to a gene: 6. The CDR3 is 13 residues long. As DNA, the CDR3 is TGTGCCAGCAGCGAGGACAGGGAACGTGGCTACACCTTC. This translates into CASSEDRERGYTF.

The V and J genes are TRBV5-6 and TRBJ1-2; D remains unclear. The ends were cut back, 0 bases at V and 5 bases at J, with 11 bases in the middle. Germline-derived CDR1 and CDR2 are SGHDT and YYEEEE. This CDR3 spans 14 amino acids. CDR3 residues: CASSLVPGYYGYTF. The DNA of the CDR3 is TGTGCCAGCAGCTTGGTGCCCGGGTATTATGGCTACACCTTC.

This chain joins TRBV6-1 and TRBJ2-4, with D perhaps matching TRBD2 (5 bases). Trimming took 3 bases from V and 4 from J, leaving 7 bases between them. CDR1 and CDR2 from the germline V gene are MNHNS and SASEGT. The CDR3 runs to 13 residues. The CDR3 region is CASSEGRKNIQYF. The CDR3, as DNA: TGTGCCAGCAGTGAGGGGAGAAAAAACATTCAGTACTTC.

Regarding this clone: Other nucleotide sequences from this sample produce the same CDR3. The chain uses TRBV7-6 and TRBJ1-4, with 7 positions matching TRBD1. V was clipped by 3 bases and J by 5 bases; unmatched bases: 6. The germline V gene has CDR1 SGHVS and CDR2 FNYEAQ. This CDR3 region has 15 residues. In DNA form, the CDR3 reads TGTGCCAGCAGCTTGTCCGGGACAGCGAATGAAAAACTGTTTTTT. Translated: CASSLSGTANEKLFF.